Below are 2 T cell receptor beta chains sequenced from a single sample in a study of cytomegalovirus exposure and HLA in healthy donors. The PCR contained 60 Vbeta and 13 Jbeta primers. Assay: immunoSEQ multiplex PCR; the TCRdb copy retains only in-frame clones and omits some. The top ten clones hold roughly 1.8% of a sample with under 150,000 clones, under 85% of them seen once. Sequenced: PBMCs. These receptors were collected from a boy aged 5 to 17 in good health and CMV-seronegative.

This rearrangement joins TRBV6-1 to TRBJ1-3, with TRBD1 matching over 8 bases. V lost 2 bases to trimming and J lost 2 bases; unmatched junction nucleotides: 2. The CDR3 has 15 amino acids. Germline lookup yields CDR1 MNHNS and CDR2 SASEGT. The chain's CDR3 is CASSESRGPGNTIYF. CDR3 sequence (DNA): TGTGCCAGCAGTGAATCCAGGGGGCCTGGAAACACCATATATTTT.

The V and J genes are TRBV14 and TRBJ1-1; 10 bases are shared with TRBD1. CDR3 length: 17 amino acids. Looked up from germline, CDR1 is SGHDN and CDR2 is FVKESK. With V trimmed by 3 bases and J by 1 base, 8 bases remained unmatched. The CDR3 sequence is CASSQAGTGVQNTEAFF. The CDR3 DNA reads TGTGCCAGCAGCCAGGCCGGGACAGGGGTGCAGAACACTGAAGCTTTCTTT.